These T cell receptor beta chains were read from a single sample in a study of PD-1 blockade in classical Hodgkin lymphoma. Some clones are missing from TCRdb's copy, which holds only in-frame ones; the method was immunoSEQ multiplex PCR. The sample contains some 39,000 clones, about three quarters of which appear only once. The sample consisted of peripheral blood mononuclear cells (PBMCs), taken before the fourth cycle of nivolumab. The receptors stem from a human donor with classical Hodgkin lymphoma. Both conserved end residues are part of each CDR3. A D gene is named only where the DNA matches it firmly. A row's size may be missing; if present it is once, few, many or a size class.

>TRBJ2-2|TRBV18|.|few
CASSPRGTNTGELFF
TGTGCCAGCTCACCAAGGGGGACGAACACCGGGGAGCTGTTTTTT
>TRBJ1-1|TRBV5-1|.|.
CASKPGHSNGDTEAFF
TGCGCCAGCAAGCCGGGACACTCGAACGGGGACACTGAAGCTTTCTTT
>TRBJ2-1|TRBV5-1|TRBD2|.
CASTPLGGARTEANNEQFF
TGCGCCAGCACGCCGCTCGGGGGGGCCCGAACTGAAGCAAACAATGAGCAGTTCTTC
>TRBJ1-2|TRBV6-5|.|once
CASGGLTAGSGYTF
TGTGCCAGCGGGGGGCTGACCGCGGGGAGTGGCTACACCTTC
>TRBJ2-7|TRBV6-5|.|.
CASSPTVGFYEQYF
TGTGCCAGCAGTCCGACAGTAGGGTTCTACGAGCAGTACTTC
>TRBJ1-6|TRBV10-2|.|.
CANPQGSCGSPLHF
TGCGCCAACCCACAGGGCTCGTGCGGTTCACCCCTCCACTTT
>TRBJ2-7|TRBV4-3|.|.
CASSQEPWQGNYEQYF
TGCGCCAGCAGCCAAGAACCATGGCAGGGGAACTACGAGCAGTACTTC
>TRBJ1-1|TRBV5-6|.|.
CASSAQDRNTEAFF
TGTGCCAGCAGCGCCCAAGACCGGAACACTGAAGCTTTCTTT
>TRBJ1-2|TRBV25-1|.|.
CASSDLGVYGYTF
TGTGCCAGCAGTGATCTCGGGGTCTATGGCTACACCTTC
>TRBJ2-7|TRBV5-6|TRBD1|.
CASSLGDRGSYEQYF
TGTGCCAGCAGCTTGGGGGACAGGGGCTCCTACGAGCAGTACTTC
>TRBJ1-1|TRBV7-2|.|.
CASSQSVGAYTEAFF
TGTGCCAGCAGCCAATCAGTCGGGGCGTACACTGAAGCTTTCTTT
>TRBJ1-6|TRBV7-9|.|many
CASSLADYSPLHF
TGTGCCAGCAGCTTAGCTGACTATTCACCCCTCCACTTT
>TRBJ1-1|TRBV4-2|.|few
CASSQGQTMNTEAFF
TGTGCCAGCAGCCAAGGACAGACCATGAACACTGAAGCTTTCTTT
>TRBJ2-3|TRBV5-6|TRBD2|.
CASSFVAGGRDTQYF
TGTGCCAGCAGTTTTGTAGCGGGGGGACGAGATACGCAGTATTTT
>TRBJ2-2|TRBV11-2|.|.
CASSFNGARHTGELFF
TGTGCCAGCAGCTTCAACGGGGCTCGTCACACCGGGGAGCTGTTTTTT
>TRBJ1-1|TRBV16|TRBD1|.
CASSPPRTGVGTEAFF
TGTGCCAGCAGCCCCCCGCGGACAGGGGTCGGGACTGAAGCTTTCTTT
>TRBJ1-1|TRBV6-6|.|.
CASSYAENTEAFF
TGTGCCAGCAGTTATGCAGAGAACACTGAAGCTTTCTTT
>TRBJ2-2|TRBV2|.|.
CAGREFDTGELFF
TGTGCCGGCAGGGAGTTCGACACCGGGGAGCTGTTTTTT
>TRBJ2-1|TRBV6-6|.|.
CASSRPGLTYNEQFF
TGTGCCAGCAGTAGACCAGGGCTCACCTACAATGAGCAGTTCTTC
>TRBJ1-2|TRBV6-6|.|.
CASSTQGGYTF
TGTGCCAGCAGTACCCAGGGGGGCTACACCTTC
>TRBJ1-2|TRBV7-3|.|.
CASKNGPGDGYTF
TGTGCCAGCAAAAACGGGCCAGGGGATGGCTACACCTTC
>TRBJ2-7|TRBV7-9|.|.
CASSLSTGPYEQYF
TGTGCCAGCAGCTTATCGACAGGTCCCTACGAGCAGTACTTC
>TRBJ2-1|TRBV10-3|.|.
CAISEAHRGKGNEQFF
TGTGCCATCAGTGAGGCCCATCGGGGGAAAGGGAATGAGCAGTTCTTC
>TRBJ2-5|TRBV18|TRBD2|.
CASSLTSGLQETQYF
TGTGCCAGCTCACTGACTAGCGGGTTACAAGAGACCCAGTACTTC
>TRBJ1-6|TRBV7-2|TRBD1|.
CASSSGQGRSPLHF
TGTGCCAGCAGCTCCGGACAGGGACGTTCACCCCTCCACTTT
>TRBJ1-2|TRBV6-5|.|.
CASSLAVEFYGYTF
TGTGCCAGCAGTCTCGCTGTTGAGTTCTATGGCTACACCTTC
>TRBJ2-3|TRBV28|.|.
CASSSRTQLIRDTQYF
TGTGCCAGCAGCTCCAGGACCCAGTTAATCCGAGATACGCAGTATTTT
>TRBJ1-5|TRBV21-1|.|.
CARGLPGSQPQHF
TGTGCCAGAGGATTGCCGGGGTCTCAGCCCCAGCATTTT
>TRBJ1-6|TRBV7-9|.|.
CASSLATFRAPLHF
TGTGCCAGCAGCTTAGCAACATTTAGGGCACCCCTCCACTTT